This paragraph reports one T cell receptor (beta chain). Its antigen is not identified. Germline CDR1 reads MNHNS; CDR2 reads SASEGT. The CDR3 has 13 amino acids. Trimming left V 9 bases short and J 3 bases short, with 15 bases between. These data originate in a study of CD8+CD57+ T cells in acquired aplastic anemia. In the study overall: Sorted CD4+ and CD8+ cells gave an average of around 3.3 ug of DNA. Healthy donors yielded some 9.9 million CD4+ cell reads on average.

TCR beta VDJ and CDR3 profiles were obtained from a genomic DNA template. Using its own MiXCR run on the reads, TCRdb lists one record per CDR3 protein. The sample has around 400,000 distinct CDR3 sequences; 65% to 75% are singletons. General study findings and limits: Roughly 30 CD8+ CDR3 sequences occurred in both the patients and the controls.

Input material: sorted CD4+, CD8+, or CD8+CD57+ T cells (not recorded which) from PBMCs. The chain recombines TRBV6-1 with TRBJ2-7; D possibly corresponds to TRBD2 (5 bases). This clonotype was obtained from a human donor in good health, serving as a control. The CDR3 nucleotides read TGTGCCAGTGGACGTACTAGGCTCTACGAGCAGTACTTC. It encodes CASGRTRLYEQYF.